The sequence of this TCR beta chain was determined in a study of blood T cell repertoires in COVID-19. Study background: Researchers got acute and convalescent COVID-19 samples from the United States, Italy and Spain. T cells, B-cell-depleted T cells, or PBMCs supplied cDNA or gDNA.

CDR3 size: 14 residues. Germline CDR1 SEHNR, CDR2 FQNEAQ (reference sequence). Deletions cut 1 base from V and 2 bases from J, with 8 bases between. The assay was immunoSEQ multiplex PCR, and TCRdb's table has in-frame clones only and misses some. This sample carries about 83,000 clones, approximately 85% of them seen once, and the ten largest clones take roughly 8%. This receptor was identified in a man between 45 and 60 years old with active COVID-19. V is TRBV7-9 and J is TRBJ1-2; D gene unclear. Sequenced input: peripheral blood. The DNA of the CDR3 is TGTGCCAGCAGCTTAGATGGCCGAAACTATGGCTACACCTTC. Its protein is CASSLDGRNYGYTF.